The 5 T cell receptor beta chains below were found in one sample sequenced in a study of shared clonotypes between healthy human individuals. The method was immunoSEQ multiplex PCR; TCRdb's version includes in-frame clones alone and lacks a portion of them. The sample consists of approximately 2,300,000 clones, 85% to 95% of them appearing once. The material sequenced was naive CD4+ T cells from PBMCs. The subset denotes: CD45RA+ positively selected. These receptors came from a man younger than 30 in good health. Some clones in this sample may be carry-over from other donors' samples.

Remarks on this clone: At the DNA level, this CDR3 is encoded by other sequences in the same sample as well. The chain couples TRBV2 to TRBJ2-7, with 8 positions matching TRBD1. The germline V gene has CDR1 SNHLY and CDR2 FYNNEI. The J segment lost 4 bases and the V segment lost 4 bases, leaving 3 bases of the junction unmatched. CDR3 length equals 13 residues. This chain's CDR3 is CASSAGGRYEQYF. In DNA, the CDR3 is TGTGCCAGCAGTGCAGGGGGCCGTTACGAGCAGTACTTC.

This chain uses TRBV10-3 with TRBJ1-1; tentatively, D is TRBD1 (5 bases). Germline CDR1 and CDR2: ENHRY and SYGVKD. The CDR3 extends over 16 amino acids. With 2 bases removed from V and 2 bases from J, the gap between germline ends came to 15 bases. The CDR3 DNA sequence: TGTGCCATCAGTGAGCACCGGGGGGGGATCAACACTGAAGCTTTCTTT. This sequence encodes CAISEHRGGINTEAFF.

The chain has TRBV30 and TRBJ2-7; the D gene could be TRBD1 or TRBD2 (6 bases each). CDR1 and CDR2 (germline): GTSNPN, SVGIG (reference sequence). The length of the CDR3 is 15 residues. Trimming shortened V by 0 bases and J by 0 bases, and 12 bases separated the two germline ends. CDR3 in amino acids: CAWSVGGISSYEQYF. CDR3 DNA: TGTGCCTGGAGTGTAGGGGGGATCAGCTCCTACGAGCAGTACTTC. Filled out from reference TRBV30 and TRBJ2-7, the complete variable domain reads SQTIHQWPATLVQPVGSPLSLECTVEGTSNPNLYWYRQAAGRGLQLLFYSVGIGQISSEVPQNLSASRPQDRQFILSSKKLLLSDSGFYLCAWSVGGISSYEQYFGPGTRLTVT.

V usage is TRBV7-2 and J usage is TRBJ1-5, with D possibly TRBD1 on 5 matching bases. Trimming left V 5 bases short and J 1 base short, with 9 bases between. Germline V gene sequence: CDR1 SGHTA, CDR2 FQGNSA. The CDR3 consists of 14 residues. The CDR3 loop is CASSQGQSNQPQHF. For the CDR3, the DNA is TGTGCCAGCAGCCAAGGACAAAGCAATCAGCCCCAGCATTTT.

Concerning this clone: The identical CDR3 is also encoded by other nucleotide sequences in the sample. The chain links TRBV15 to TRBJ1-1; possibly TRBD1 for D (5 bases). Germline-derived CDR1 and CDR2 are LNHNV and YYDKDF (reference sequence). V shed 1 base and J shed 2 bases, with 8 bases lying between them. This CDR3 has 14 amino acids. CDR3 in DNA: TGTGCCACCAGCAGAGGGGGGGGTAACACTGAAGCTTTCTTT. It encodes CATSRGGGNTEAFF.